The entry that follows covers one T cell receptor (beta chain) sequence. Its cognate antigen has yet to be identified. Qualities for individual bases were not recorded, and no much larger clone is one base off. Relative to germline, V is missing 3 bases and J is missing 5 bases, with 12 bases of the junction outside any gene match. Counted from cysteine to phenylalanine, this CDR3 has 16 amino acids. The read is trimmed to its CDR3 DNA, 48 bases read in frame from base 1. From a lookup of the germline V gene (reference sequence), CDR1 and CDR2 are SGHKS and YYEKEE. The donors were roughly 40 Caucasian individuals from Russia, aged roughly 6 to 100 years, who were systemically healthy. Roughly 9 milliliters of peripheral blood were drawn from each donor into EDTA-treated Vacutainer tubes. Ficoll-Paque density-gradient centrifugation was used to isolate PBMCs, with at least 7 million obtained per sample. Trizol reagent was used to extract total RNA from the PBMCs, yielding at least 5.5 micrograms per sample. The percentages of naive CD45RAhigh/CD27high T cells were determined by flow cytometry on a PBMC aliquot from every donor.

This specimen belongs to a study of blood T cells in healthy people across ages (dated by TCRdb to 2015 to 2017). Background for the entire study: In model experiments, roughly one uniquely barcoded TCR beta cDNA molecule per two T cells was captured by template switching. Using deep sequencing normalized with unique cDNA molecular identifiers, the study measured how TCR beta repertoire diversity changes with age. The donors were split into four age groups: young (average 16 years), middle-aged (39), aged (approximately 60) and long-lived (over 75). The study analyzed two additional independent replicas of 1 million unique cDNA reads from the same blood draw for two donors, one aged 18 to 30 and one aged 80 or older.

Study-wide findings and limitations: There was a strong correlation between observed TCR beta diversity and the percentage of naive T cells measured by flow cytometry. Total diversity estimates from one million sequenced T cells were considered lower bounds and underestimates. Compared with the aged group, more naive CD4+ T cells, fewer expanded clones and increased TCR diversity were shown by the long-lived group, suggesting age selection. Bulk unsorted PBMC profiling prevented conclusive comparison of naive and antigen-experienced compartments. Observed TCR beta diversity per million T cells fell roughly linearly with age, and a significant reduction was already apparent by age around 40. The CMV infection status of donors was not known, potentially confounding age-related changes in expanded clonotypes.

Receptors were amplified or captured by 5' RACE. Reads for this sample came from an Illumina HiSeq 2500. The second PCR ran for about 6 to 12 cycles and used a J-beta primer mix along with a sample-barcoded 5' primer. A template-switch 5' adaptor carrying 12 random nucleotides introduced a unique molecular identifier onto each TCR beta cDNA molecule. Each sample yielded at least 2.5 million CDR3-containing paired-end reads. All of the RNA was converted into first-strand cDNA using the Mint cDNA synthesis kit, with a TRBC-specific oligonucleotide serving as the primer. After uracil-DNA glycosylase treatment, a first 18-cycle PCR used universal primers M1SS and BC2_uni_R on all cDNA. For the original study's pipeline: For normalization, 1 million high-quality reads were randomly selected from each sample, with every read carrying a distinct molecular identifier. Instead of being binned into consensus sequences, reads that shared molecular identifiers were thrown out. MiTCR, run with a Q25 quality threshold and the strictest error-elimination algorithm, handled CDR3 identification, clonotype clustering and error correction. Lower-bound total TCR beta diversity was estimated with a nonparametric unseen species model using Euler transformation. TCRdb cleaned the public reads at Q25 with fastp, built clones with MiXCR and kept in-frame beta chains. Here each entry gathers all rows of one CDR3 protein and keeps the most common genes and DNA. The V and J calls, along with clone size, are taken from TCRdb and not from the paper's own processing. The sample contains about 780,000 distinct CDR3 sequences, roughly 26% of them found a single time. The ten largest clonotypes hold under 3% of the sample.

A further study also used this sample, focusing on T cells of mothers and their children. Looking at the second paper: The donors were nine systemically healthy Caucasian individuals, made up of three mothers and their six children. cDNA synthesis used all of the extracted RNA, with roughly 1.6 ug of RNA in each 15 ul reaction. In the second PCR, the M1S primer added sample barcodes and 2-4 random nucleotides. Over 8 million TCR beta CDR3 reads came from each mother, compared with approximately 3 million reads from each child. TCR recombination output is similarly shaped by thymic selection in related and unrelated pairs, with a minor effect exerted by inherited differences. Normalized repertoire overlap in related mother-child pairs was always slightly higher than in unrelated mother-child pairs, but the difference was never significant. No persistent microchimeric T cell clones were found, with a detection sensitivity of approximately 100 clones per million clonotypes. The study used deep NGS to compare TCR beta repertoires of mothers and children, seeking features distinguishing related mother-child pairs from unrelated individuals. The mean age was 40 +/- 4 years for the mothers and approximately 11 +/- 4 years for the children. After adapter ligation was performed with NEBNext reagents, the libraries were sequenced on an Illumina HiSeq 2000 with 100+100 nt paired-end reads. Mother and child libraries were prepared a month apart and sequenced in separate runs to prevent cross-contamination. For each donor, between about 500,000 and 2,000,000 distinct TCR beta clonotypes were identified. Naive TCR beta clonotypes were estimated from low-frequency clonotypes matched to each donor's FACS-determined naive share, without sorting.

The specimen was blood. The receptor chain draws on TRBV5-5 and TRBJ2-5, with 8 middle bases fitting TRBD1. This TCR came from a boy younger than 18 in good health. The CDR3 protein is CASSSAIQGAGETQYF. The DNA is as follows: TGTGCCAGCAGCTCGGCTATCCAGGGGGCGGGGGAGACCCAGTACTTC.